A selection of T cell receptor beta chains follows, all from one sample in a study of CD8 T cells in ankylosing spondylitis. TCRdb reanalysed the 5' RACE reads using MiXCR and keeps one entry per CDR3 protein. The table records 200,000 to 250,000 distinct CDR3 sequences, roughly 10% of them present only once. The sample comprised blood, either unsorted or a sorted T cell fraction (not recorded which). The receptors derive from a male donor with ankylosing spondylitis or in good health (not recorded which). The CDR3 runs from the conserved cysteine through the conserved F or W.

TRBV29-1	TRBJ2-1	CSVGSGRNEQFF
TRBV7-3	TRBJ2-2	CASSLFRNTGELFF
TRBV9	TRBJ2-2	CASSARAGANTGELFF
TRBV20-1	TRBJ2-3	CSFYHGGTSGGSRQGVDTQYF
TRBV5-1	TRBJ2-7	CASSLVGQSYEQYF
TRBV12-3/TRBV12-4	TRBJ2-3	CASSFTQGTDTQYF
TRBV7-9	TRBJ1-5	CASVKPVQPQHF
TRBV20-1	TRBJ2-5	CSARDTSFQETQYF
TRBV20-1	TRBJ1-1	CSAPRRGTEAFF
TRBV29-1	TRBJ1-2	CSVGGPTF
TRBV5-6	TRBJ2-7	CASSGGLAGPYEQYF
TRBV20-1	TRBJ2-7	CSAGGEDRRYEQYF
TRBV5-1	TRBJ2-3	CASKTGTKFDTQYF
TRBV10-3	TRBJ2-7	CAIQGLAGNEQYF
TRBV12-3/TRBV12-4	TRBJ2-2	CASSLNPLGPKRGLFF
TRBV20-1	TRBJ2-2	CSAYNDGAGELFF
TRBV18	TRBJ1-1	CASSPPSGTEAFF
TRBV7-7	TRBJ2-7	CASSLGEGSEQYF
TRBV6-1	TRBJ1-5	CASSVRGRSNQPQHF
TRBV5-5	TRBJ1-1	CASSPRGWDTEAFF
TRBV3-1	TRBJ2-1	CASSQTRGLEFF
TRBV10-3	TRBJ2-3	CAISERQPSTDTQYF
TRBV4-1	TRBJ2-7	CASSIRGTYEQYF
TRBV20-1	TRBJ2-5	CSAPRASGAQETQYF
TRBV11-2	TRBJ2-1	CASSSRTASGGDYNEQFF
TRBV15	TRBJ2-2	CATSRELTGELFF
TRBV5-5	TRBJ2-3	CASNFEGTDTQYF
TRBV7-6	TRBJ2-6	CASSSTSGHWSGANVLTF
TRBV15	TRBJ2-2	CATSRDRGGSGELFF
TRBV12-3/TRBV12-4	TRBJ2-7	CASRTSLAYHEQYF
TRBV6-1	TRBJ1-3	CAGSVDRGPGNTIYF
TRBV28	TRBJ2-3	CASMGQLTDTQYF
TRBV4-2	TRBJ2-7	CASSQAQGYEQYF
TRBV6-5	TRBJ1-2	CASSYTSGVETDGYTF
TRBV11-2	TRBJ1-1	CASSWGPGLEAFF
TRBV5-6	TRBJ1-1	CASSLRGSTEAFF
TRBV20-1	TRBJ2-3	CSEKRGSTDTQYF
TRBV20-1	TRBJ2-3	CSAVTGLYTDTQYF
TRBV7-2	TRBJ2-5	CASSPVGTRKETQYF
TRBV4-1	TRBJ1-2	CASTLVLEGGIYGYTF
TRBV5-1	TRBJ2-1	CASSLGLAGAEQFF
TRBV6-1	TRBJ2-1	CASSEGSGHNEQFF
TRBV20-1	TRBJ2-2	CSARQGMGGELFF
TRBV5-1	TRBJ2-5	CASSLEGAHQETQYF
TRBV20-1	TRBJ2-7	CSARDLSGSIEQYF
TRBV29-1	TRBJ2-1	CSVESGAPSYNEQFF
TRBV12-3/TRBV12-4	TRBJ1-2	CASSFGEAYGYTF
TRBV5-4	TRBJ2-5	CASSQGLAGAQETQYF
TRBV20-1	TRBJ2-2	CSARERVAGDTGELFF
TRBV25-1	TRBJ2-7	CASSENPRSKVYEQYF
TRBV5-1	TRBJ2-3	CASSLAFGTDTQYF
TRBV28	TRBJ2-5	CASSSRTGAGLAQYF
TRBV29-1	TRBJ2-7	CSANKGPPYEQYF